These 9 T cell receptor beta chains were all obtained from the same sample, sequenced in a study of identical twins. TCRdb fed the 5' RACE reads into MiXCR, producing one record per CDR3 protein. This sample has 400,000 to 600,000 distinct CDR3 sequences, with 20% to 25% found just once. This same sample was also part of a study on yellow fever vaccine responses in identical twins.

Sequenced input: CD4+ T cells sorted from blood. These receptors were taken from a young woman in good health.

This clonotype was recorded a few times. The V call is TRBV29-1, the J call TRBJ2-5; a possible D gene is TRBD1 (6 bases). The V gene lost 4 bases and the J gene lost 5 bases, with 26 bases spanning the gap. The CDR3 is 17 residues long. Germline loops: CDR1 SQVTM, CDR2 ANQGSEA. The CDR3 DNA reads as TGCAGCGTTGTCGCCAGGGGAGAGTGGGAGATTAAGGAGACCCAGTACTTC. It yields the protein CSVVARGEWEIKETQYF.

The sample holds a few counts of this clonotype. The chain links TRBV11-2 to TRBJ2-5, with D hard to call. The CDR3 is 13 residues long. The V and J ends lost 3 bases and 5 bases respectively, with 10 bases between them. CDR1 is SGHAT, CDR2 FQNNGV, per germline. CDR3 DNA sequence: TGTGCCAGCAGCTTCAGTCGGTGGGAGACCCAGTACTTC. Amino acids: CASSFSRWETQYF.

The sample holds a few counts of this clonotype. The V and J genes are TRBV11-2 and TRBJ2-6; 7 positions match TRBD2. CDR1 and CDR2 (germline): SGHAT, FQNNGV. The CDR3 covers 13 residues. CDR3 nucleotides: TGTGCTAACGGGGGGTCAGGGGCCAACGTCCTGACTTTC. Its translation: CANGGSGANVLTF.

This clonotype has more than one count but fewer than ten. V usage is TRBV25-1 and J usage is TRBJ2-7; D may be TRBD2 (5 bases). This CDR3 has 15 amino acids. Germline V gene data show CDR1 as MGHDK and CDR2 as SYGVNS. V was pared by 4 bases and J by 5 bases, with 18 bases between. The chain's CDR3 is CASSGPLGRGDEQYF. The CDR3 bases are TGTGCCAGCAGTGGACCCCTCGGTCGGGGAGACGAGCAGTACTTC.

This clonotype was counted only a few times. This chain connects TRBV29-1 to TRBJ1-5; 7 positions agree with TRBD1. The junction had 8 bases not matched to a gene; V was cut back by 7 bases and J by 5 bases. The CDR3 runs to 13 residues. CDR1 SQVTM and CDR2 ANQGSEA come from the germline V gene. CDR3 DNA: TGCAGCGCAACACAGGGGCCTCATCAGCCCCAGCATTTT. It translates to CSATQGPHQPQHF.

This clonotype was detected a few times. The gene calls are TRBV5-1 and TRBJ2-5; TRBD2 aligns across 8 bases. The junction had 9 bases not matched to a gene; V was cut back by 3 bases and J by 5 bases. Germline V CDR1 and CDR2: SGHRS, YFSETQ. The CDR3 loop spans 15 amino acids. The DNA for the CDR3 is TGCGCCAGCAGCTCTCTCGGCGGGGGGTCGGAGACCCAGTACTTC. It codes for CASSSLGGGSETQYF.

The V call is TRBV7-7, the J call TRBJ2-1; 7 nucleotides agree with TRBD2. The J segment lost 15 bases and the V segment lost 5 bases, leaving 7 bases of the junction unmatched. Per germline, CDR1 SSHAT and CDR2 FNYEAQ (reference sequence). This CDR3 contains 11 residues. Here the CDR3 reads CASSAIAGLFF. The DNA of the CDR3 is TGTGCCAGCAGCGCTATAGCGGGCCTGTTCTTC.

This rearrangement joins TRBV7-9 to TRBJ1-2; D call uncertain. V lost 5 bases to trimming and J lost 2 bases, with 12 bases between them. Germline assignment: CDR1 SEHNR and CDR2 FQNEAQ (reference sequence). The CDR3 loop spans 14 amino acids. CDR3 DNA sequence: TGTGCCAGCAGCACTAACGGGCTAAACTATGGCTACACCTTC. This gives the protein CASSTNGLNYGYTF.

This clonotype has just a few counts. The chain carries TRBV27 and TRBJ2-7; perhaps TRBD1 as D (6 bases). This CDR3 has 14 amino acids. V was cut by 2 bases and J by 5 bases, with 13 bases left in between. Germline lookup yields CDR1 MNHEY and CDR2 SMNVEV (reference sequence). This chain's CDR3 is CASSLGQPRDEQYF. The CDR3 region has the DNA TGTGCCAGCAGTTTAGGACAGCCTCGGGACGAGCAGTACTTC.